This is a list of T cell receptor beta chains from one sample in a study of vaccination and CD4 T cells after COVID-19. TCRdb re-called the PCR reads with MiXCR, one entry per CDR3 protein. The data contain 20,000 to 25,000 distinct CDR3 sequences, about half of them singletons. Their cognate antigens are unknown. Sequenced here: CD4+ T cells from blood, cultured in vitro, sampled about 7 months after SARS-CoV-2 vaccination. The receptors shown here come from a human donor who had recovered from COVID-19. The CDR3 runs from the conserved cysteine through the conserved F or W. The order of the fields is CDR3 protein, J gene, CDR3 length, V gene.

cdr3_aa: CASSIRTGGTDTQYF
j_call: TRBJ2-3
cdr3_length: 15
v_call: TRBV7-2

cdr3_aa: CASSVGPGGNPSSLHF
j_call: TRBJ1-6
cdr3_length: 16
v_call: TRBV9

cdr3_aa: CATSDPSTDTQYF
j_call: TRBJ2-3
cdr3_length: 13
v_call: TRBV24-1

cdr3_aa: CASSLGVSGANVLTF
j_call: TRBJ2-6
cdr3_length: 15
v_call: TRBV5-6

cdr3_aa: CASIGQGPTPQHF
j_call: TRBJ1-5
cdr3_length: 13
v_call: TRBV19

cdr3_aa: CASSSLTGPGEQYF
j_call: TRBJ2-7
cdr3_length: 14
v_call: TRBV7-6

cdr3_aa: CASSIGLLETQYF
j_call: TRBJ2-5
cdr3_length: 13
v_call: TRBV19

cdr3_aa: CASSPTGDEQYF
j_call: TRBJ2-7
cdr3_length: 12
v_call: TRBV18

cdr3_aa: CASSFSTSAYNEQFF
j_call: TRBJ2-1
cdr3_length: 15
v_call: TRBV12-3/TRBV12-4

cdr3_aa: CSASGGRSTQYF
j_call: TRBJ2-3
cdr3_length: 12
v_call: TRBV20-1

cdr3_aa: CATSTGGDGNTIYF
j_call: TRBJ1-3
cdr3_length: 14
v_call: TRBV15

cdr3_aa: CASSRWGGENYGYTF
j_call: TRBJ1-2
cdr3_length: 15
v_call: TRBV7-9

cdr3_aa: CSASGRIYDTQYF
j_call: TRBJ2-3
cdr3_length: 13
v_call: TRBV20-1

cdr3_aa: CSANSDTEAFF
j_call: TRBJ1-1
cdr3_length: 11
v_call: TRBV20-1

cdr3_aa: CASSPGGTYNEQFF
j_call: TRBJ2-1
cdr3_length: 14
v_call: TRBV5-4

cdr3_aa: CASSERTGANYGYTF
j_call: TRBJ1-2
cdr3_length: 15
v_call: TRBV6-4

cdr3_aa: CSARDSAAVEHEQYF
j_call: TRBJ2-7
cdr3_length: 15
v_call: TRBV20-1

cdr3_aa: CASSQGTGDGPNQPQHF
j_call: TRBJ1-5
cdr3_length: 17
v_call: TRBV4-2

cdr3_aa: CSALAGRTDTQYF
j_call: TRBJ2-3
cdr3_length: 13
v_call: TRBV20-1

cdr3_aa: CSAKGDSREQYF
j_call: TRBJ2-7
cdr3_length: 12
v_call: TRBV20-1

cdr3_aa: CASSLDPTRGYEQYF
j_call: TRBJ2-7
cdr3_length: 15
v_call: TRBV11-3

cdr3_aa: CASSQQGTRLDTQYF
j_call: TRBJ2-3
cdr3_length: 15
v_call: TRBV4-1

cdr3_aa: CASSYPGQPQHF
j_call: TRBJ1-5
cdr3_length: 12
v_call: TRBV6-5

cdr3_aa: CASSPFPGLADYEQYF
j_call: TRBJ2-7
cdr3_length: 16
v_call: TRBV7-2

cdr3_aa: CASSAQGEFGGYTF
j_call: TRBJ1-2
cdr3_length: 14
v_call: TRBV2

cdr3_aa: CSALAGGRDYEQYF
j_call: TRBJ2-7
cdr3_length: 14
v_call: TRBV20-1

cdr3_aa: CASTPLGVGAGNNEQFF
j_call: TRBJ2-1
cdr3_length: 17
v_call: TRBV6-1

cdr3_aa: CASSYSRWGQPQHF
j_call: TRBJ1-5
cdr3_length: 14
v_call: TRBV6-5

cdr3_aa: CASRPGQTYEQYF
j_call: TRBJ2-7
cdr3_length: 13
v_call: TRBV6-1

cdr3_aa: CASSEQGNGYTF
j_call: TRBJ1-2
cdr3_length: 12
v_call: TRBV25-1

cdr3_aa: CASSWSRAGGSETQYF
j_call: TRBJ2-5
cdr3_length: 16
v_call: TRBV5-4

cdr3_aa: CSARDGRGTWGETQYF
j_call: TRBJ2-5
cdr3_length: 16
v_call: TRBV20-1

cdr3_aa: CAINGPEGGYTF
j_call: TRBJ1-2
cdr3_length: 12
v_call: TRBV10-3

cdr3_aa: CASSPMMAGGPETQYF
j_call: TRBJ2-5
cdr3_length: 16
v_call: TRBV27

cdr3_aa: CASSRGVDEQYF
j_call: TRBJ2-7
cdr3_length: 12
v_call: TRBV5-4

cdr3_aa: CSARNRQGQQPQHF
j_call: TRBJ1-5
cdr3_length: 14
v_call: TRBV20-1

cdr3_aa: CATKTGRGQGIFYEQYF
j_call: TRBJ2-7
cdr3_length: 17
v_call: TRBV6-1

cdr3_aa: CASSLRVAGYEQYF
j_call: TRBJ2-7
cdr3_length: 14
v_call: TRBV12-3/TRBV12-4

cdr3_aa: CSARDRSSRSYYNEQFF
j_call: TRBJ2-1
cdr3_length: 17
v_call: TRBV20-1

cdr3_aa: CASSYRGLGTYEQYF
j_call: TRBJ2-7
cdr3_length: 15
v_call: TRBV6-5

cdr3_aa: CSGLARLSYNEQFF
j_call: TRBJ2-1
cdr3_length: 14
v_call: TRBV20-1

cdr3_aa: CAISESIERSYEQYF
j_call: TRBJ2-7
cdr3_length: 15
v_call: TRBV10-3

cdr3_aa: CASSAGGAGLAGRETQYF
j_call: TRBJ2-5
cdr3_length: 18
v_call: TRBV6-1

cdr3_aa: CATSGGQSTDTQYF
j_call: TRBJ2-3
cdr3_length: 14
v_call: TRBV24-1

cdr3_aa: CSVEDPRQGVHYGYTF
j_call: TRBJ1-2
cdr3_length: 16
v_call: TRBV29-1

cdr3_aa: CSAKTSGGANSQETQYF
j_call: TRBJ2-5
cdr3_length: 17
v_call: TRBV20-1